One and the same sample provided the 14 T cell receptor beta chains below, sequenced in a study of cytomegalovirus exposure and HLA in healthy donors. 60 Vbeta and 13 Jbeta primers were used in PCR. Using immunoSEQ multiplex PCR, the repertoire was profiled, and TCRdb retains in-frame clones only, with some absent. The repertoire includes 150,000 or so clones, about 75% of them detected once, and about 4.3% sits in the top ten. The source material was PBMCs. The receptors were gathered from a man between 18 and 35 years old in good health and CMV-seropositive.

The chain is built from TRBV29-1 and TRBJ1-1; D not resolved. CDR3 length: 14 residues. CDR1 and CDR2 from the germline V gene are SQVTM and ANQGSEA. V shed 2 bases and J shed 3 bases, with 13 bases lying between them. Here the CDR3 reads CSVEPGFRDTEAFF. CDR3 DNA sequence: TGCAGCGTTGAACCCGGCTTTCGGGACACTGAAGCTTTCTTT.

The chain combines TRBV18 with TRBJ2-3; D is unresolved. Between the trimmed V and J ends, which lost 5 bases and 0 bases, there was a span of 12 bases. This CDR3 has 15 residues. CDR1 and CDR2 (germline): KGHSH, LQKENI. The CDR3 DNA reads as TGTGCCAGCTCATTGATCCCGCGCAGCACAGATACGCAGTATTTT. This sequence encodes CASSLIPRSTDTQYF. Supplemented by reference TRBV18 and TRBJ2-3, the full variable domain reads NAGVMQNPRHLVRRRGQEARLRCSPMKGHSHVYWYRQLPEEGLKFMVYLQKENIIDESGMPKERFSAEFPKEGPSILRIQQVVRGDSAAYFCASSLIPRSTDTQYFGPGTRLTVL.

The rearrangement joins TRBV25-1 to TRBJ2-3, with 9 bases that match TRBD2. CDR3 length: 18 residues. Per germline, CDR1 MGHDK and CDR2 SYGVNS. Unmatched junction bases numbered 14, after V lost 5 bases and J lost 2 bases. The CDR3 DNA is TGTGCCAGCAGTCAAACGACTGGGCTAGCGGGAAACACAGATACGCAGTATTTT. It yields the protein CASSQTTGLAGNTDTQYF.

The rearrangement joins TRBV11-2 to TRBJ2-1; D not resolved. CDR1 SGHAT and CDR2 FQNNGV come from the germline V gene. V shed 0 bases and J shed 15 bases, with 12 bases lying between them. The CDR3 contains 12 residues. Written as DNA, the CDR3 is TGTGCCAGCAGCTTAGACCCCCTTCAGCGGTTCTTC. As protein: CASSLDPLQRFF.

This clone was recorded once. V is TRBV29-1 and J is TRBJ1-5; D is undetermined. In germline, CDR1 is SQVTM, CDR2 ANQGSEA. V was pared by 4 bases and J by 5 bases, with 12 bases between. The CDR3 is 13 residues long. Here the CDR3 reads CSVGLDTHQPQHF. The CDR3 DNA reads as TGCAGCGTTGGTTTAGACACTCATCAGCCCCAGCATTTT.

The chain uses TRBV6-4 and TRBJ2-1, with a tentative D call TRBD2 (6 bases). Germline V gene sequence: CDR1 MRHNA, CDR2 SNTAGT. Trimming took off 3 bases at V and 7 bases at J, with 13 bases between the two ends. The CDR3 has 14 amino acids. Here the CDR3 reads CASSESGEQNEQFF. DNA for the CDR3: TGTGCCAGCAGTGAGTCGGGGGAGCAGAATGAGCAGTTCTTC.

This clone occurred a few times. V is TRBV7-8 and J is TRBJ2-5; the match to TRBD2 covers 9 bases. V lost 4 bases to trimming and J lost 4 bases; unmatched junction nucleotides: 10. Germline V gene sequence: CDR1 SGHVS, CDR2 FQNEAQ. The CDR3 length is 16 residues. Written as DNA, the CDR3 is TGTGCCAGCAGCTCTGCGGGGGCGGGAGGGCTAGAGACCCAGTACTTC. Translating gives CASSSAGAGGLETQYF.

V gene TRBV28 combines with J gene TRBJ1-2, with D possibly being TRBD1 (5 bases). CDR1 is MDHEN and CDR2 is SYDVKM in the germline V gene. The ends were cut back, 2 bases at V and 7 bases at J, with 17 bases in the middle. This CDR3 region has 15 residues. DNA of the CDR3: TGTGCCAGCAGTTTACCAGGGATTAGCTATTTTGGCTACACCTTC. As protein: CASSLPGISYFGYTF.

CDR3 nucleotide sequence: TGTGCCAGCAGTTTAGAGCGGCGGCAGCCCCAGCATTTT. It translates to CASSLERRQPQHF. The chain recombines TRBV27 with TRBJ1-5, with D unclear. The CDR3 has 13 residues. Germline lookup yields CDR1 MNHEY and CDR2 SMNVEV (reference sequence). With 2 bases removed from V and 7 bases from J, the gap between germline ends came to 9 bases.

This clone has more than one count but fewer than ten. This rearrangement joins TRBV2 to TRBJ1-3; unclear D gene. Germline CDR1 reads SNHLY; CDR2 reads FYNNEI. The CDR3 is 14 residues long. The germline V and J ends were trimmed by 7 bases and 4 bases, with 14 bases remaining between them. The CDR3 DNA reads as TGTGCCAGCATGGAGCCTCTTAGGGGAAACACCATATATTTT. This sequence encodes CASMEPLRGNTIYF.

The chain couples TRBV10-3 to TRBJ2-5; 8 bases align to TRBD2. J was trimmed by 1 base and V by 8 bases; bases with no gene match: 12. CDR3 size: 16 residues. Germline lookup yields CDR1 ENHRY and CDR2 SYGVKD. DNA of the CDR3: TGTGCCATCGGCCGAGGGCTAGCGGGTTCCCAAGAGACCCAGTACTTC. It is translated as CAIGRGLAGSQETQYF.

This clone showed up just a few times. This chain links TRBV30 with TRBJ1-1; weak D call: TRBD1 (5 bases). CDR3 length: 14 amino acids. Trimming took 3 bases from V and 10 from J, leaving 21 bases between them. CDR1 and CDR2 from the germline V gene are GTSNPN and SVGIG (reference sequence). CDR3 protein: CAWSRAKESGRAFF. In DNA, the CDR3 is TGTGCCTGGAGCAGGGCTAAGGAGAGTGGAAGAGCTTTCTTT. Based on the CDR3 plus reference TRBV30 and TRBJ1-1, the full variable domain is SQTIHQWPATLVQPVGSPLSLECTVEGTSNPNLYWYRQAAGRGLQLLFYSVGIGQISSEVPQNLSASRPQDRQFILSSKKLLLSDSGFYLCAWSRAKESGRAFFGQGTRLTVV.

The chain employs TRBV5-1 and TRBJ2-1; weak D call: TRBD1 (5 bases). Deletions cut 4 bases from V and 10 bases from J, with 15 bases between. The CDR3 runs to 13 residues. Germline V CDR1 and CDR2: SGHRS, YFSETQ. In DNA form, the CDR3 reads TGCGCCAGCAGCGCACAGGTTGTACAAGAGCAGTTCTTC. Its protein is CASSAQVVQEQFF.

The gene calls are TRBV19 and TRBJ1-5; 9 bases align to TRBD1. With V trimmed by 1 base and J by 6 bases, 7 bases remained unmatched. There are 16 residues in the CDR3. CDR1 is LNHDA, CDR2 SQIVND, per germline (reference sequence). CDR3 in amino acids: CASSIGGTGLSQPQHF. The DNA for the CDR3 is TGTGCCAGTAGTATAGGGGGGACAGGGCTGAGTCAGCCCCAGCATTTT.